The present T cell receptor (beta chain) was sequenced within a study of cytomegalovirus exposure and HLA in healthy donors. Study findings and constraints: It was reportedly the case that the classifier diagnosed cytomegalovirus status with high specificity and sensitivity.

About this clone itself: The antigen is unknown.

PCR amplification relied on 60 Vbeta primers (plus 13 Jbeta primers). Generated by immunoSEQ multiplex PCR, the TCRdb table keeps only in-frame clones and is missing some. This specimen shows about 70,000 clones; the ten leading clones hold approximately 1.8%. The receptor comes from a woman aged 25-40 years in good health and CMV-seronegative. Sequences were obtained from PBMCs.

CDR3 residues: CASSQALRDRAFF. As DNA, the CDR3 is TGCGCCAGCAGCCAAGCCCTCCGGGACAGGGCTTTCTTT. The chain uses TRBV4-1 and TRBJ1-1, with 8 bases that match TRBD1. The CDR3 loop spans 13 amino acids. Germline CDR1 is MGHRA and CDR2 is YSYEKL. V lost 1 base and J lost 11; bases outside the gene matches: 6.